This note documents a single TCR beta chain sequence. The antigen remains unidentified. Germline V gene sequence: CDR1 SNHLY, CDR2 FYNNEI. CDR3 length: 18 residues. This sample is drawn from a study of T cells expressing NK-cell markers. For the study at large: With respect to HCMV, seven of the eight sequenced donors were seropositive, and one was seronegative.

After re-calling the 5' RACE reads, TCRdb lists one entry per CDR3 protein, DNA absent. In all, the sample yields about 170,000 distinct CDR3 sequences. General study points: For four donors, these clonotypes were likewise the leading ones in the CD3+CD56-NKG2C+ fraction.

The origin of this receptor is a man aged 18-70 years in good health. The chain is built from TRBV2 and TRBJ1-1. The sequenced sample was blood T cells: a sorted CD56 or NKG2C T cell subset, CD4+ or CD8+ T cells, or bulk PBMC T cells (not recorded which). CDR3 residues: CASTERYGDGMANTEAFF.